These T cell receptor beta chains were read from a single sample in a study of identical twins. TCRdb re-called the 5' RACE reads through MiXCR, storing one row per CDR3 protein. This table holds approximately 210,000 distinct CDR3 sequences, roughly 7.1% found once. A further study also used this sample, focusing on T cells expressing NK-cell markers.

Sequencing input: CD8+ T cells sorted from blood. The receptors were gathered from a woman between 18 and 30 years old in good health. Each CDR3 is given with its conserved first and last residue. The D gene is left open where the match is weak. The size of a clone is reported for some rows only, either as once, few or many, or as a class for expanded clones.

j_call clone_size v_call d_call cdr3_aa cdr3_nt
TRBJ1-2 few TRBV5-1 TRBD1 CASTRGPKLGGYTF TGCGCCAGCACCAGGGGGCCGAAGCTCGGTGGCTACACCTTC
TRBJ1-2 few TRBV6-5 NA CASSYSMRGYYGYTF TGTGCCAGCAGTTACTCGATGCGGGGCTACTATGGCTACACCTTC
TRBJ1-2 many TRBV13 NA CASSQAENGVANYGYTF TGTGCCAGCAGCCAAGCCGAGAACGGGGTAGCTAACTATGGCTACACCTTC
TRBJ2-5 few TRBV3-1 NA CASSPGPTRYF TGTGCCAGCAGCCCCGGGCCAACGCGTTACTTC
TRBJ1-1 many TRBV12-3/TRBV12-4 NA CASSFGETEAFF TGTGCCAGCAGTTTCGGAGAGACTGAAGCTTTCTTT
TRBJ1-6 few TRBV7-9 NA CASSFWETGSPLHF TGTGCCAGCAGCTTCTGGGAGACGGGTTCACCCCTCCACTTT
TRBJ2-2 few TRBV15 TRBD2 CATSRDTLAANTGELFF TGTGCCACCAGCAGAGATACACTAGCGGCGAACACCGGGGAGCTGTTTTTT
TRBJ2-1 few TRBV20-1 NA CSARDEQQPTYNEQFF TGCAGTGCTAGAGATGAACAACAACCAACATACAATGAGCAGTTCTTC
TRBJ2-5 many TRBV29-1 NA CSVVGIETQYF TGCAGCGTTGTAGGGATAGAGACCCAGTACTTC
TRBJ2-7 few TRBV6-2/TRBV6-3 TRBD2 CASSYDALGETSSGSFYEQYF TGTGCCAGCAGTTACGATGCTTTAGGGGAGACGTCAAGCGGGAGTTTCTACGAGCAGTACTTC
TRBJ2-1 few TRBV20-1 NA CSAIHRRDINEQFF TGCAGTGCTATCCACCGGAGAGATATCAATGAGCAGTTCTTC
TRBJ1-3 NA TRBV25-1 TRBD1 CASSGRDRGNTIYF TGTGCCAGCAGTGGCCGGGACAGGGGGAACACCATATATTTT
TRBJ2-1 many TRBV24-1 NA CATSAGQSSYNEQFF TGTGCCACCAGCGCAGGTCAAAGCTCCTACAATGAGCAGTTCTTC
TRBJ2-7 NA TRBV30 TRBD2 CAWSVPRSGRAIYEQYF TGTGCCTGGAGTGTCCCCCGTAGCGGGAGGGCCATATACGAGCAGTACTTC
TRBJ2-3 NA TRBV7-2 TRBD2 CASSLVAGGRADTQYF TGTGCCAGCAGCTTAGTAGCGGGAGGGCGCGCAGATACGCAGTATTTT
TRBJ2-7 few TRBV27 NA CASSRRPSGYSYEQYF TGTGCCAGCAGTCGGAGACCGAGTGGGTACTCCTACGAGCAGTACTTC
TRBJ2-7 few TRBV7-9 TRBD2 CASSHGLAGGSYEQYF TGTGCCAGCAGCCATGGACTAGCGGGAGGGAGTTACGAGCAGTACTTC
TRBJ2-2 NA TRBV6-2/TRBV6-3 NA CASSYELTGELFF TGTGCCAGCAGTTACGAGTTGACCGGGGAGCTGTTTTTT
TRBJ2-5 NA TRBV20-1 TRBD2 CSAIGLAVATQYF TGCAGTGCTATAGGACTAGCGGTGGCGACCCAGTACTTC
TRBJ1-2 few TRBV12-3/TRBV12-4 TRBD1 CASSWGTGGNYGYTF TGTGCCAGCAGTTGGGGGACAGGGGGAAACTATGGCTACACCTTC
TRBJ1-1 many TRBV29-1 NA CSALSIVNTEAFF TGCAGCGCTCTATCGATTGTGAACACTGAAGCTTTCTTT
TRBJ1-1 NA TRBV11-2 NA CASSLRIAILGRAEAFF TGTGCCAGCAGCTTACGTATCGCCATTTTGGGTAGAGCTGAAGCTTTCTTT
TRBJ2-1 many TRBV12-3/TRBV12-4 NA CASRREVENEQFF TGTGCCAGCAGAAGAGAGGTAGAGAATGAGCAGTTCTTC
TRBJ2-1 NA TRBV7-9 NA CASSLVGVAGNEQFF TGTGCCAGCAGCTTGGTCGGGGTGGCAGGCAATGAGCAGTTCTTC
TRBJ1-2 many TRBV12-3/TRBV12-4 NA CASSISRVGGYTF TGTGCCAGCAGCATTTCAAGGGTGGGCGGCTACACCTTC
TRBJ2-7 few TRBV7-2 NA CASSLRTTGSYEQYF TGTGCCAGCAGCTTGAGGACTACAGGGTCCTACGAGCAGTACTTC
TRBJ2-1 few TRBV6-2/TRBV6-3 TRBD2 CASSYSIAGNYNEQFF TGTGCCAGCAGTTACTCCATAGCGGGTAACTACAATGAGCAGTTCTTC
TRBJ2-7 NA TRBV3-1 TRBD2 CASSQGPKPGLAAYEQYF TGTGCCAGCAGCCAAGGGCCTAAACCGGGACTAGCGGCCTACGAGCAGTACTTC
TRBJ2-3 few TRBV27 NA CASSPPSADTQYF TGTGCCAGCAGTCCCCCTTCCGCAGATACGCAGTATTTT
TRBJ2-2 few TRBV9 NA CASSGSAGELFF TGTGCCAGCAGCGGGAGTGCGGGGGAGCTGTTTTTT
TRBJ2-5 many TRBV29-1 NA CSVADPSEVPQYF TGCAGCGTTGCGGACCCCTCGGAGGTGCCCCAGTACTTC
TRBJ1-5 few TRBV27 NA CASRPGALGNQVQHF TGTGCCAGCAGACCTGGTGCGCTAGGCAATCAGGTCCAGCATTTT
TRBJ2-1 many TRBV21-1 NA CASSKGGLGNEQFF TGTGCCAGCAGCAAGGGAGGGCTGGGTAATGAGCAGTTCTTC
TRBJ2-1 many TRBV25-1 NA CASSEYYSPYNEQFF TGTGCCAGCAGTGAGTACTATAGCCCCTACAATGAGCAGTTCTTC
TRBJ1-1 few TRBV12-3/TRBV12-4 NA CASRGSRVGTEAFF TGTGCCAGCAGGGGGTCCAGGGTTGGCACTGAAGCTTTCTTT
TRBJ2-6 few TRBV7-6 TRBD1 CASSVWTGDFSGANVLTF TGTGCCAGCAGCGTATGGACAGGGGACTTCTCTGGGGCCAACGTCCTGACTTTC
TRBJ2-5 many TRBV9 NA CASSPYRRAQETQYF TGTGCCAGCAGCCCCTATAGGAGGGCCCAAGAGACCCAGTACTTC
TRBJ2-5 NA TRBV27 TRBD2 CASSPLAGGTQYF TGTGCCAGCAGTCCCTTAGCGGGAGGGACCCAGTACTTC
TRBJ1-5 few TRBV7-2 NA CASSQRQVYSNQPQHF TGTGCCAGCAGCCAAAGACAGGTATATAGCAATCAGCCCCAGCATTTT
TRBJ2-1 NA TRBV7-6 TRBD2 CASSRRTSGPGNEQFF TGTGCCAGCAGCCGCCGGACTAGCGGGCCAGGCAATGAGCAGTTCTTC
TRBJ2-1 NA TRBV7-2 NA CASSSGTEPNEQFF TGTGCCAGCAGCTCCGGGACTGAACCTAATGAGCAGTTCTTC
TRBJ1-5 NA TRBV6-2/TRBV6-3 NA CASSSSGYQPQHF TGTGCCAGCAGTTCAAGTGGGTATCAGCCCCAGCATTTT